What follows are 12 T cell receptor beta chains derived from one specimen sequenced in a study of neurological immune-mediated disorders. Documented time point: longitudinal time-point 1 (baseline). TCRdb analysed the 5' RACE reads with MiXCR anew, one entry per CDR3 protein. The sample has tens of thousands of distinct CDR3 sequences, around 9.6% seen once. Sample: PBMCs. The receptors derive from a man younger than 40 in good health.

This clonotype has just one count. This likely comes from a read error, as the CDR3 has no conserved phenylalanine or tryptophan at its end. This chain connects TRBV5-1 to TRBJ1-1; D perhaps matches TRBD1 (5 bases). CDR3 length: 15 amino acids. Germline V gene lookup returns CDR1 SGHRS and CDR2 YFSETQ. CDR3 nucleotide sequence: TGCACCAGCAGCTTGGAAGCGGGGCGGGGCACTGAAGCTTTCTCT. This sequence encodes CTSSLEAGRGTEAFS.

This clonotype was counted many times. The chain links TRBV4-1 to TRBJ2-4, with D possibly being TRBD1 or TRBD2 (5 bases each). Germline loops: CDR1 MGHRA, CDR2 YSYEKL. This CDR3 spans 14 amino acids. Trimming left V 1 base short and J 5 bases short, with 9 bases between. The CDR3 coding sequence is TGCGCCAGCAGCCAAGCTGGGGGACAAAACATTCAGTACTTC. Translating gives CASSQAGGQNIQYF.

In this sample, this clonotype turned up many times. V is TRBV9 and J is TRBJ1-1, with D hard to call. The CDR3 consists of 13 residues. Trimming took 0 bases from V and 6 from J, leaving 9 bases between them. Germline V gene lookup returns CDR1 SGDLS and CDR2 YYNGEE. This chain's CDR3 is CASSVESHSEAFF. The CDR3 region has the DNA TGTGCCAGCAGCGTAGAAAGTCATTCTGAAGCTTTCTTT.

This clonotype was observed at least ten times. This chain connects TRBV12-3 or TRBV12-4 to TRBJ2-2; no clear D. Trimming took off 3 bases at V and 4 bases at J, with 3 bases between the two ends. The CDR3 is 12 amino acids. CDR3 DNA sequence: TGTGCCAGCAGTTTGCCCACCGGGGAGCTGTTTTTT. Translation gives CASSLPTGELFF.

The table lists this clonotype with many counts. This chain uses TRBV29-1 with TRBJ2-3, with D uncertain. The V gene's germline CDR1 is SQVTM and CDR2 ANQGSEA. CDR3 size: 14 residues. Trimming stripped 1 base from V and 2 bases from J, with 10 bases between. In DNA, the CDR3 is TGCAGCGTTGAAGGCCCTCTGGACACAGATACGCAGTATTTT. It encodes CSVEGPLDTDTQYF.

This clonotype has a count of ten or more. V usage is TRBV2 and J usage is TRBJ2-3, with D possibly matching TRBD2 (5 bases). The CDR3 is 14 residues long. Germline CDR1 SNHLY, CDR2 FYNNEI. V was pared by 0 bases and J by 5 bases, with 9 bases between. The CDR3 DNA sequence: TGTGCCAGCAGTGAAGCGGGAGATCTAGATACGCAGTATTTT. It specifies CASSEAGDLDTQYF.

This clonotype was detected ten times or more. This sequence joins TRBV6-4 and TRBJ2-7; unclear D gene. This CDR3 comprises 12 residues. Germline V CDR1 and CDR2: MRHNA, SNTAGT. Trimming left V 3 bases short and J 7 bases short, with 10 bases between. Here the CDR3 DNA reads TGTGCCAGCAGTGAACGCTCGGTTGAGCAGTACTTC. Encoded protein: CASSERSVEQYF.

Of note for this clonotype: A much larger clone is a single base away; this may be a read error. The CDR3 DNA reads as TGCGCCAGCAGCTTGATAGGACAGGGGGTCACTGAAGCTTTATTT. It encodes CASSLIGQGVTEALF. V is TRBV5-1 and J is TRBJ1-1; TRBD1 matches 10 bases. The CDR3 is 15 amino acids. The V gene's germline CDR1 is SGHRS and CDR2 YFSETQ.

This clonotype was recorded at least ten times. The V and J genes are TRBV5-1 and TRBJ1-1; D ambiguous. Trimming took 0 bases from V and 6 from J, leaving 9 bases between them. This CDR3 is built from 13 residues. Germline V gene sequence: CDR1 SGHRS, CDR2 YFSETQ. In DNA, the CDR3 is TGCGCCAGCAGCTTGGGGGGTTTGCCTGAAGCTTTCTTT. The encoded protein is CASSLGGLPEAFF.

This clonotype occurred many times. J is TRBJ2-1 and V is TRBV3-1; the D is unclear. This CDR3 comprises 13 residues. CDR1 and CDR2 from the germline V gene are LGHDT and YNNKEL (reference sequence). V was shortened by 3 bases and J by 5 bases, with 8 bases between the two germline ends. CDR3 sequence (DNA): TGTGCCAGCAGCCAGTATCAAAACAATGAGCAGTTCTTC. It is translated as CASSQYQNNEQFF.

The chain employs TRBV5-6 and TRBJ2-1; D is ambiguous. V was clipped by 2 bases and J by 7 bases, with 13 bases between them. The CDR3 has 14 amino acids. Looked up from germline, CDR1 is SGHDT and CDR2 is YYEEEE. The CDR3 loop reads CASSFGTRLNEQFF. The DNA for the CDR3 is TGTGCCAGCAGCTTCGGAACCCGCCTAAATGAGCAGTTCTTC.

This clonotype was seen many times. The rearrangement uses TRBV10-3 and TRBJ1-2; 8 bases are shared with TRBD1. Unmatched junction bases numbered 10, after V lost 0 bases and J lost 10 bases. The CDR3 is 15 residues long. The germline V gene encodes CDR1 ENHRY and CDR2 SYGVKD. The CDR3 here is CAISESTTGALYYTF. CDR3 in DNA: TGTGCCATCAGTGAGTCCACGACAGGGGCTTTGTACTACACCTTC.